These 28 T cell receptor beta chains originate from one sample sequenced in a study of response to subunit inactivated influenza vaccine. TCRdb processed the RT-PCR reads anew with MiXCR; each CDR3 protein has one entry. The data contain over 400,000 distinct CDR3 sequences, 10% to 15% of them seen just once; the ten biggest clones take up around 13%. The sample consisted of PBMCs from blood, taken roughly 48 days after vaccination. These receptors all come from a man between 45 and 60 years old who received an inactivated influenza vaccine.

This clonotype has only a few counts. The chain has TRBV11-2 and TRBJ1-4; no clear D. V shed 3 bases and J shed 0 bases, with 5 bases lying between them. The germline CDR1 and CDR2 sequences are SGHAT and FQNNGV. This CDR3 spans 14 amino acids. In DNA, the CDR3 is TGTGCCAGCAGCTTTAGTGCAACTAATGAAAAACTGTTTTTT. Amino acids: CASSFSATNEKLFF.

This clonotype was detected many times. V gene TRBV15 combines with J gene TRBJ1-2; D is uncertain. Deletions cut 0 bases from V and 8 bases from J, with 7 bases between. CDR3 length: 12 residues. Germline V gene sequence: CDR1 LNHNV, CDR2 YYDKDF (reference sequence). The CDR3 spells CATSREGKGYTF. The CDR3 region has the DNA TGTGCCACCAGCAGAGAGGGCAAGGGCTACACCTTC.

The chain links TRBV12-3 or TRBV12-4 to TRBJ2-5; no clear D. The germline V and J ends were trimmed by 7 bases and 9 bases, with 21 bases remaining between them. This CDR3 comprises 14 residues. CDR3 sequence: CASNSGPQGLAQYF. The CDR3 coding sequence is TGTGCCAGCAACTCCGGCCCCCAAGGGTTGGCCCAGTACTTC.

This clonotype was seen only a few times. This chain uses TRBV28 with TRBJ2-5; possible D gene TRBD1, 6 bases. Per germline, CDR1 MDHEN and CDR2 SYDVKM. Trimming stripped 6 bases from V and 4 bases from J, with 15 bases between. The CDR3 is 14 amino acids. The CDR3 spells CASSQTGPGETQYF. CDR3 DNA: TGTGCCAGCAGCCAGACAGGCCCTGGAGAGACCCAGTACTTC.

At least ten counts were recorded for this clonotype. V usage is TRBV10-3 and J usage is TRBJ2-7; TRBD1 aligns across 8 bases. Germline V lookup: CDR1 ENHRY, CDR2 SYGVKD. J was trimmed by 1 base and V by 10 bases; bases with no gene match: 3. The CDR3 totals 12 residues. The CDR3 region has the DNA TGTGCCAGCACAGGGGGATCCTACGAGCAGTACTTC. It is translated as CASTGGSYEQYF.

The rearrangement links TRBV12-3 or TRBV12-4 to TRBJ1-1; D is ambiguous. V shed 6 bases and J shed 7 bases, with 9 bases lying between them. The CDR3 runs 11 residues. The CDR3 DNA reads TGTGCCAGCAGGAAGGCGGGTGAAGCTTTCTTT. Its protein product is CASRKAGEAFF.

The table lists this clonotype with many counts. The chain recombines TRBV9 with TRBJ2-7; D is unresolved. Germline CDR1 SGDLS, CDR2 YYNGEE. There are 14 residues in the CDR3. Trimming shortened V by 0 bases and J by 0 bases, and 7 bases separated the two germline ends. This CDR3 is CASSVDYLSYEQYF. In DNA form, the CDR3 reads TGTGCCAGCAGCGTAGACTACCTCTCCTACGAGCAGTACTTC.

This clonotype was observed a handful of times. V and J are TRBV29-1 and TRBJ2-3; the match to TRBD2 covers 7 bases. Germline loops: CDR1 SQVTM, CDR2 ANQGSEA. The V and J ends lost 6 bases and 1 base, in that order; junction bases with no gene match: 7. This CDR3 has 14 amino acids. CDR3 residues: CSVWGGFGTDTQYF. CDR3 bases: TGCAGCGTGTGGGGGGGTTTCGGCACAGATACGCAGTATTTT.

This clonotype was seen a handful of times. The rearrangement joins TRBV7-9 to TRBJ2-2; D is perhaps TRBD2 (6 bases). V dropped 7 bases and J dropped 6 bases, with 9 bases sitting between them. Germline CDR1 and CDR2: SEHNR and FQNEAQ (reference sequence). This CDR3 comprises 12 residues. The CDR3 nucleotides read TGTGCCAGCACGGGGGAGTCCGGGGAGCTGTTTTTT. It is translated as CASTGESGELFF. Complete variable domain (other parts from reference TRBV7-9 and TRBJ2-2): DTGVSQNPRHKITKRGQNVTFRCDPISEHNRLYWYRQTLGQGPEFLTYFQNEAQLEKSRLLSDRFSAERPKGSFSTLEIQRTEQGDSAMYLCASTGESGELFFGEGSRLTVL.

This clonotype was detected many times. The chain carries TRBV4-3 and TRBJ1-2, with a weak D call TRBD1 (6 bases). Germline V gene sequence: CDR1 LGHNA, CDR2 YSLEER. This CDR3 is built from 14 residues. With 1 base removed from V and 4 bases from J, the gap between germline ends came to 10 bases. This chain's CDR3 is CASSQVEGGYGYTF. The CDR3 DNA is TGCGCCAGCAGCCAAGTGGAAGGGGGCTATGGCTACACCTTC.

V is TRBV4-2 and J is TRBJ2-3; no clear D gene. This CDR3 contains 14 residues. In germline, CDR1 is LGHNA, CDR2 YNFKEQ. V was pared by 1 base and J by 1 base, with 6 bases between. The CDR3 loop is CASSQGRGTDTQYF. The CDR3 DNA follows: TGTGCCAGCAGCCAAGGACGGGGCACAGATACGCAGTATTTT.

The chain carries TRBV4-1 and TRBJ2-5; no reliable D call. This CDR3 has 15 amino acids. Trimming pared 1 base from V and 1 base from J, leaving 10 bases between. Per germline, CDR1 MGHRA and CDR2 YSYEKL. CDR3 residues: CASSQARYSQETQYF. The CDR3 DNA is TGCGCCAGCAGCCAAGCTAGGTACAGCCAAGAGACCCAGTACTTC.

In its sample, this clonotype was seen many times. The CDR3 loop is CSAWRDLFSTDTQYF. CDR3 DNA: TGCAGTGCTTGGCGGGATCTCTTTAGCACAGATACGCAGTATTTT. The chain links TRBV20-1 to TRBJ2-3; weak D call: TRBD2 (6 bases). Per the germline V gene, CDR1 is DFQATT and CDR2 is SNEGSKA (reference sequence). Trimming pared 5 bases from V and 0 bases from J, leaving 15 bases between. The CDR3 has 15 residues.

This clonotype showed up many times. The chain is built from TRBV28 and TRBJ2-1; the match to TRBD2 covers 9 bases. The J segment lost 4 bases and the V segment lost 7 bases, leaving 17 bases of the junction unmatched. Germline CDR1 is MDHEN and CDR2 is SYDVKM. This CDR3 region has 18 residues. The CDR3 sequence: CASTALAFSGSKYNEQFF. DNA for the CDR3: TGTGCCAGCACCGCCCTCGCGTTTAGCGGGAGTAAATACAATGAGCAGTTCTTC.

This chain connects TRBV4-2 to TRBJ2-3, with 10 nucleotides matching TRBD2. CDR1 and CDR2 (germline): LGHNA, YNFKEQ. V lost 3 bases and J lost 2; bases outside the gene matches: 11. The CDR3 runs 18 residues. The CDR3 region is CASSHDTRLAGYTDTQYF. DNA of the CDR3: TGTGCCAGCAGCCACGACACCCGACTAGCGGGCTACACAGATACGCAGTATTTT.

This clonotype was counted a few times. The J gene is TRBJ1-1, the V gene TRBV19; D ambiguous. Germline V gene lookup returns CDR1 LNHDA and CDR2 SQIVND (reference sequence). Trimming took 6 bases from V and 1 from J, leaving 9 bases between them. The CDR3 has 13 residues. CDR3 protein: CASSRNRNTEAFF. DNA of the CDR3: TGTGCCAGTAGCCGAAACAGGAACACTGAAGCTTTCTTT.

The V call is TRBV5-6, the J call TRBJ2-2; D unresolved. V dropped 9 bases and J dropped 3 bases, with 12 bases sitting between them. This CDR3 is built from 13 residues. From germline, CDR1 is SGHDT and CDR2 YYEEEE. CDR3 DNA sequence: TGTGCCATGAGCCTCGGGCACACCGGGGAGCTGTTTTTT. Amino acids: CAMSLGHTGELFF.

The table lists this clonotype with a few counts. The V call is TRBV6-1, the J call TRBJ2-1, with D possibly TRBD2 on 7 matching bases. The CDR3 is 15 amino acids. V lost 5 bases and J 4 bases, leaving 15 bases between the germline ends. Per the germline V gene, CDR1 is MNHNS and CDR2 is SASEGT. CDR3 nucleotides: TGTGCCAGCAGTCAACGGGGGGCCCCTTACAATGAGCAGTTCTTC. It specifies CASSQRGAPYNEQFF.

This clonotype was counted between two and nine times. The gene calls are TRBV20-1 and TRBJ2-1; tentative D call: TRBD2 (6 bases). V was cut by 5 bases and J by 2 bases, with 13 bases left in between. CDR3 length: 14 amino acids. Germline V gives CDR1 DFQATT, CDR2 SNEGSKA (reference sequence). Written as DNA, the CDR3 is TGCAGTGCTCCCTTGGCGGGGCCCTACAATGAGCAGTTCTTC. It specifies CSAPLAGPYNEQFF.

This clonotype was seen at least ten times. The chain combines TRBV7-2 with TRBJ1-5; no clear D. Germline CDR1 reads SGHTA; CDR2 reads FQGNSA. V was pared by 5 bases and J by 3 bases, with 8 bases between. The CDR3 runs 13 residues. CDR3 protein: CASSPRSNQPQHF. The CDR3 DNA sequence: TGTGCCAGCAGCCCCCGGTCCAATCAGCCCCAGCATTTT.

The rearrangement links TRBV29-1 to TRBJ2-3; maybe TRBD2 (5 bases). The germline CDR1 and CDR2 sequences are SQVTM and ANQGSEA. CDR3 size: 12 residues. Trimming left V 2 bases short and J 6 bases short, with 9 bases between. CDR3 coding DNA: TGCAGCGTTGAACGCGGGCCGGATACGCAGTATTTT. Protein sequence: CSVERGPDTQYF.

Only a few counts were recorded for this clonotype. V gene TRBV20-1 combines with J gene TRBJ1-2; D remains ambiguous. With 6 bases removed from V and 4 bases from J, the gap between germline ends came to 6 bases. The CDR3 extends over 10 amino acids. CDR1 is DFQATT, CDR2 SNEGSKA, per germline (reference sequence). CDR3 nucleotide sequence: TGCAGTGCCAACAGCTATGGCTACACCTTC. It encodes CSANSYGYTF.

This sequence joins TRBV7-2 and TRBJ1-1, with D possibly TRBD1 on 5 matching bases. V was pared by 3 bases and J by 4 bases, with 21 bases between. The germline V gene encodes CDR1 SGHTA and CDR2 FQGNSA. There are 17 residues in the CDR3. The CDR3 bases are TGTGCCAGCAGCTTCCCTAAGGACATCGGGGTGCTCACTGAAGCTTTCTTT. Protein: CASSFPKDIGVLTEAFF.

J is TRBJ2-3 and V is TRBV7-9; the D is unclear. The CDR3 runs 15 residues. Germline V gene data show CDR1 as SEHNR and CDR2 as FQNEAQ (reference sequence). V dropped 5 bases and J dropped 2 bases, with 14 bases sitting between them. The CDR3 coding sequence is TGTGCCAGCAGCCGGTCAGGAGAACACACAGATACGCAGTATTTT. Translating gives CASSRSGEHTDTQYF.

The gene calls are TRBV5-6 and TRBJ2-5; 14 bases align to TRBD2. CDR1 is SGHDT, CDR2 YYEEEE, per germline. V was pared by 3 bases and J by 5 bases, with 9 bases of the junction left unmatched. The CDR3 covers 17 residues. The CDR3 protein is CASSWGLAGVPGETQYF. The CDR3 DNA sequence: TGTGCCAGCAGCTGGGGACTAGCGGGAGTCCCGGGGGAGACCCAGTACTTC.

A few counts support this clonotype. The CDR3 sequence: CATSRDGGRYHRNEQFF. As DNA, the CDR3 is TGTGCCACCAGCAGAGATGGGGGAAGGTACCATCGCAATGAGCAGTTCTTC. V and J are TRBV15 and TRBJ2-1, with D perhaps assigned TRBD1 or TRBD2 (5 bases each). CDR1 is LNHNV and CDR2 is YYDKDF in the germline V gene (reference sequence). The ends were cut back, 0 bases at V and 6 bases at J, with 18 bases in the middle. The CDR3 length is 17 residues.

CDR3 nucleotide sequence: TGTGCCAGCAGCCTCTCCGGGGCAGGGGTTCACAATGAGCAGTTCTTC. This codes for CASSLSGAGVHNEQFF. The chain carries TRBV7-9 and TRBJ2-1, with a weak D call TRBD1 (6 bases). Germline loops: CDR1 SEHNR, CDR2 FQNEAQ (reference sequence). Trimming removed 5 bases at V and 5 bases at J, with 19 bases between. CDR3 length: 16 residues.

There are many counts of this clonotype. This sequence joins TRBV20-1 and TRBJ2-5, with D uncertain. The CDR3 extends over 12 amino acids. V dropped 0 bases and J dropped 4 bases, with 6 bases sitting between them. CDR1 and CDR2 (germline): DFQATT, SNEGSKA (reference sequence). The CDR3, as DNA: TGCAGTGCTAGAGATGACCTAGAGACCCAGTACTTC. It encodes CSARDDLETQYF.